This T cell receptor beta chain originates from a study of T-cell reconstitution after alpha-beta-depleted transplantation in children (dated by TCRdb to 2015 to 2016). Turning to the overall study: The study quantitatively tracked T-cell immune reconstitution after TCRalphabeta/CD19-depleted allogeneic hematopoietic cell transplantation in children using TCR repertoire profiling.

Sample treatment or condition, as interpreted from the label and publication: allogeneic hematopoietic cell transplantation with graft depleted of TCRalphabeta T cells and CD19 B cells. The transplant recipients were children given TCRalphabeta/CD19-depleted allogeneic hematopoietic cell grafts. This clonotype came up a few times. This clone's antigen is unknown. No qualities accompany the bases; no much larger clone lies one base away. Summary of the overall study and its limitations: Hyperexpanded clone frequencies declined over subsequent months; after one year, T-cell counts and TCRbeta diversity were mostly attributed to newly produced T cells. The apparently early recovery of alphabetaT-cell counts about two months after transplant reportedly depended on only several hundred rapidly expanded clones that came from non-depleted graft cells. In some patients, high TCRbeta diversity at day 60 was attributed to recipient T cells and intrathymic progenitors that had survived conditioning.

In the germline V gene, CDR1 corresponds to MNHEY and CDR2 to SVGEGT. V is pared back by 4 bases and J by 5 bases, with 15 bases lying between the germline termini. The CDR3 runs 14 residues from the cysteine to the phenylalanine. Left in the record is the CDR3 DNA by itself, 42 bases read in frame from the first base. Library preparation employed PCR. The reads were generated on an Illumina HiSeq 2500. Molecular barcoding was employed in the preparation of TCR libraries, with unique molecular identifiers being used to normalize TCRbeta repertoire quantification. The public reads were reprocessed in TCRdb via fastp at Q25 and MiXCR, keeping in-frame beta chains. Every CDR3 protein is listed once, alongside the most common genes and DNA of its rows. Across this sample there are around 800,000 distinct CDR3 sequences, with around 15% seen only once. Clones ranked in the top ten supply about 4.6% of the sample.

The chain employs TRBV6-2 or TRBV6-3 and TRBJ2-7; tentative D gene TRBD1, with 5 bases matching. Sample: PBMCs, mostly from graft donor cells, taken 360 days after TCRalphabeta/CD19-depleted stem cell transplant. The receptor's source is a male patient younger than 18 who had a stem cell transplant for acute lymphoblastic leukemia, so the T cells may come from the graft donor. The DNA is as follows: TGTGCCAGCAGTTCGCCTTTCCAGGGTGACGAGCAGTACTTC. Translation gives CASSSPFQGDEQYF.